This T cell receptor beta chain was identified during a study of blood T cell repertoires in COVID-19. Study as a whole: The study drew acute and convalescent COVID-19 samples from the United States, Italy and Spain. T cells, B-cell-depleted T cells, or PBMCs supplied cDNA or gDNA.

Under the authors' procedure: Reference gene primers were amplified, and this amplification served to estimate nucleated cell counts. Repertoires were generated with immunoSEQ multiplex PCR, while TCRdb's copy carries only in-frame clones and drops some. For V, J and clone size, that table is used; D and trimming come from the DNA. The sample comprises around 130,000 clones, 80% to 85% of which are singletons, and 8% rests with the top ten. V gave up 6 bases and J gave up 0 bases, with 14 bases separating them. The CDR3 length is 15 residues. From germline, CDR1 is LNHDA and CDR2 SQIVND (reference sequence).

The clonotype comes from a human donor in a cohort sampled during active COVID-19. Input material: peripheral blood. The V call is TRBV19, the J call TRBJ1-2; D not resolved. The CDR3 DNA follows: TGTGCCAGTAGCCGCCGGGGAGACTCTAACTATGGCTACACCTTC. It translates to CASSRRGDSNYGYTF.